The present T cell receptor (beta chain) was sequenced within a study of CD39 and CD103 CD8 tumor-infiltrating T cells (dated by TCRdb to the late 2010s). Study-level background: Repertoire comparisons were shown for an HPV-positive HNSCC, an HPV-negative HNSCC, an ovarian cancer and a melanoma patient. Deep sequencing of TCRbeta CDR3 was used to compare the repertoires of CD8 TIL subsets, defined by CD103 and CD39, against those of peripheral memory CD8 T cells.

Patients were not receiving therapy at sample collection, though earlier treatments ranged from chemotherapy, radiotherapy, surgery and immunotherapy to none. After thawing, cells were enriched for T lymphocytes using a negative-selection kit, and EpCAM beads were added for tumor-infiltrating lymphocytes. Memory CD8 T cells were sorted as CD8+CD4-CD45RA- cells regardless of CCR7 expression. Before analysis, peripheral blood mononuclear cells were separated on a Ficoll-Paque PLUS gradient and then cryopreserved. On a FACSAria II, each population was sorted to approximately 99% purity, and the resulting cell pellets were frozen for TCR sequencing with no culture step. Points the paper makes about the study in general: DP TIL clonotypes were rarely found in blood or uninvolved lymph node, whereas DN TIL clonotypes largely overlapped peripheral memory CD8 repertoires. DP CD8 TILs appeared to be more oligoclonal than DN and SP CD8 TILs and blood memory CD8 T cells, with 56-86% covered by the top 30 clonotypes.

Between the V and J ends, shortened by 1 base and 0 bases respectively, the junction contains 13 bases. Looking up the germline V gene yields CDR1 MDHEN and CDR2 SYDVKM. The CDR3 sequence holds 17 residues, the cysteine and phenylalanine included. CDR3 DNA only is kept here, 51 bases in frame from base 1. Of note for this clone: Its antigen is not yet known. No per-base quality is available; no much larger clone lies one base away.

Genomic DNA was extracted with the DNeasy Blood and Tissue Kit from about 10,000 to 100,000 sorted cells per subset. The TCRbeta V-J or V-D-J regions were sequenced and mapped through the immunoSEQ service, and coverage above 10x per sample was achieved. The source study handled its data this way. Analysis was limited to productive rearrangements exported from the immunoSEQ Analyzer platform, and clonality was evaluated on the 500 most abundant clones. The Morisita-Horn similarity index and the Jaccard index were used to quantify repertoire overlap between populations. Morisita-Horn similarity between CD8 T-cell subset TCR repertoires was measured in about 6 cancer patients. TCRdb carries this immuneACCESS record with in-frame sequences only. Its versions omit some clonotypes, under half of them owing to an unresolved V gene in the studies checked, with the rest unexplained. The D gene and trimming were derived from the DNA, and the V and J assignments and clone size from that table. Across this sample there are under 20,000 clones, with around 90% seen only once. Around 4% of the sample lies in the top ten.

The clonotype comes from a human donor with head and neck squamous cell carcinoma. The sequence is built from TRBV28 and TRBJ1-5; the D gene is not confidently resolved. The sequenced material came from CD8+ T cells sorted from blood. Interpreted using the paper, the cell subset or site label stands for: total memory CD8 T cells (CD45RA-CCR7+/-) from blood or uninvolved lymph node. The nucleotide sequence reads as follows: TGTGCCAGCAGTTTATCGCTTAGGATTTATAGCAATCAGCCCCAGCATTTT. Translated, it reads CASSLSLRIYSNQPQHF. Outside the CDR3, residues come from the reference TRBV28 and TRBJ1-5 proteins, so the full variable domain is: DVKVTQSSRYLVKRTGEKVFLECVQDMDHENMFWYRQDPGLGLRLIYFSYDVKMKEKGDIPEGYSVSREKKERFSLILESASTNQTSMYLCASSLSLRIYSNQPQHFGDGTRLSIL.